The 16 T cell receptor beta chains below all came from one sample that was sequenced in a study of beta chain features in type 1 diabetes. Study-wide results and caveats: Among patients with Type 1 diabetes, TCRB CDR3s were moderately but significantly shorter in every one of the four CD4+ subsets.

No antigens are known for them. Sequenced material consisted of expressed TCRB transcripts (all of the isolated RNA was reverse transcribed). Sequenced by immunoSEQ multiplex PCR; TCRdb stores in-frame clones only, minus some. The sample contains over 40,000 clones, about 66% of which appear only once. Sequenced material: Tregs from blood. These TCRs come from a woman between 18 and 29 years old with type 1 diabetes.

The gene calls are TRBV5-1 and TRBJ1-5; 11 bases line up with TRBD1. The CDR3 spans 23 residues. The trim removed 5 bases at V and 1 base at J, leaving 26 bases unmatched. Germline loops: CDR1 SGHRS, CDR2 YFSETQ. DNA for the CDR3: TGCGCCAGCAGTTCAGGGTCGCGGACAGGGGGCTCCATGGTAGTAAAGAGCAATCAGCCCCAGCATTTT. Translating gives CASSSGSRTGGSMVVKSNQPQHF.

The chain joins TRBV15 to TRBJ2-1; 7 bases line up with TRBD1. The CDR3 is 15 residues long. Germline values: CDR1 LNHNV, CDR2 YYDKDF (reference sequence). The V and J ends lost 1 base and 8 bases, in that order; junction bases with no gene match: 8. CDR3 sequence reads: CATSRAIQGMDEQFF. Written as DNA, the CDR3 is TGTGCCACCAGCAGAGCCATACAGGGGATGGATGAGCAGTTCTTC.

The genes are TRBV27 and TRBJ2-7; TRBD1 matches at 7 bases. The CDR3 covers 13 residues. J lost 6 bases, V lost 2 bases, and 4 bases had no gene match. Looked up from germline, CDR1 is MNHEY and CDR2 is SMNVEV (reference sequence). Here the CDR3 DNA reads TGTGCCAGCAGTTTAGGGACAGTGGGCGAGCAGTACTTC. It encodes CASSLGTVGEQYF.

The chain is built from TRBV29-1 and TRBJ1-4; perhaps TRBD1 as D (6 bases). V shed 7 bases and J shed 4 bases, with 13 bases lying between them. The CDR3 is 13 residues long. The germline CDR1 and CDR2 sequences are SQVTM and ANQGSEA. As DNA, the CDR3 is TGCAGCGCTAGACCAGGGGATAATGAAAAACTGTTTTTT. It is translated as CSARPGDNEKLFF.

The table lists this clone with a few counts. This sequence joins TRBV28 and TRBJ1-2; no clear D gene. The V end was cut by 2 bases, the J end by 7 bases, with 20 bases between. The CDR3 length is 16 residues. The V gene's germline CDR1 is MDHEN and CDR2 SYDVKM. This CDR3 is CASSLPRVVRPAGYTF. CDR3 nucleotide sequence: TGTGCCAGCAGTTTACCCCGAGTTGTACGCCCTGCTGGCTACACCTTC.

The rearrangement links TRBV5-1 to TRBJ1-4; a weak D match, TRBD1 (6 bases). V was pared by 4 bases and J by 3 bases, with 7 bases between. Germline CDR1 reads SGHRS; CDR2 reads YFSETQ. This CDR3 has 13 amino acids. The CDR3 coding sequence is TGCGCCAGCAGCGGACAGCCTAATGAAAAACTGTTTTTT. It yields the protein CASSGQPNEKLFF. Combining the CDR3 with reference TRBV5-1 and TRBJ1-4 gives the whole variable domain KAGVTQTPRYLIKTRGQQVTLSCSPISGHRSVSWYQQTPGQGLQFLFEYFSETQRNKGNFPGRFSGRQFSNSRSEMNVSTLELGDSALYLCASSGQPNEKLFFGSGTQLSVL.

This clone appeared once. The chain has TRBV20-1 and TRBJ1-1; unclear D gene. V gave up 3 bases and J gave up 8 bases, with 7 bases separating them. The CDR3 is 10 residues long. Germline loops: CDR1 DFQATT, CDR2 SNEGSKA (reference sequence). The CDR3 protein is CSASLEEAFF. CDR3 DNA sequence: TGCAGTGCTAGCCTAGAGGAAGCTTTCTTT.

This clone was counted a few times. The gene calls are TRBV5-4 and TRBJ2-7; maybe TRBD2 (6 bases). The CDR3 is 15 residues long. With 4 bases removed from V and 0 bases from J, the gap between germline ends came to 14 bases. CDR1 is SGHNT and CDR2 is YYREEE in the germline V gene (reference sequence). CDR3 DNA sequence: TGTGCCAGCAGCGCGGGAACCTTAAGCTCCTACGAGCAGTACTTC. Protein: CASSAGTLSSYEQYF.

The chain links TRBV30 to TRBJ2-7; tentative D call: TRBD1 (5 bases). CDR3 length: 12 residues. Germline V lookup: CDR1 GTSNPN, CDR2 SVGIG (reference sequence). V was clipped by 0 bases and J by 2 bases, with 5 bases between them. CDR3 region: CAWSVDTYEQYF. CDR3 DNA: TGTGCCTGGAGTGTGGACACCTACGAGCAGTACTTC. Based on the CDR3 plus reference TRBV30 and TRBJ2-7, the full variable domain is SQTIHQWPATLVQPVGSPLSLECTVEGTSNPNLYWYRQAAGRGLQLLFYSVGIGQISSEVPQNLSASRPQDRQFILSSKKLLLSDSGFYLCAWSVDTYEQYFGPGTRLTVT.

The CDR3 spells CASRSGTGSVQPQHF. Here the CDR3 DNA reads TGTGCCAGCAGATCCGGGACAGGGAGCGTTCAGCCCCAGCATTTT. V gene TRBV2 combines with J gene TRBJ1-5; TRBD1 aligns across 9 bases. After removal of 6 bases from V and 6 bases from J, the junction contained 9 bases not matched to a gene. The CDR3 contains 15 residues. Germline CDR1 reads SNHLY; CDR2 reads FYNNEI.

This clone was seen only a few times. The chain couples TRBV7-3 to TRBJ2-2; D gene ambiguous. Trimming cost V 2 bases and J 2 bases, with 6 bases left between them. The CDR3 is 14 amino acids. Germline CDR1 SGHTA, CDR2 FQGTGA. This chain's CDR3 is CASSLGHNTGELFF. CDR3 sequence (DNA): TGTGCCAGCAGCTTAGGCCATAACACCGGGGAGCTGTTTTTT.

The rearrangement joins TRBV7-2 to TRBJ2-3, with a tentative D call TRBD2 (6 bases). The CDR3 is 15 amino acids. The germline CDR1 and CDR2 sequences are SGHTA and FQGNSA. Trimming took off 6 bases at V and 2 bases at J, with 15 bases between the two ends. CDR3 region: CASRSPGLNTDTQYF. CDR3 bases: TGTGCCAGCAGGTCTCCGGGACTGAACACAGATACGCAGTATTTT.

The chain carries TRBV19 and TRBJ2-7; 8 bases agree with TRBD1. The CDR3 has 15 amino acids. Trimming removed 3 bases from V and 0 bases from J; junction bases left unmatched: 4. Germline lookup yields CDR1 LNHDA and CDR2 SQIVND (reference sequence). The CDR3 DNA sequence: TGTGCCAGTAGTATCCGGACAGGGAGCTCCTACGAGCAGTACTTC. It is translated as CASSIRTGSSYEQYF.

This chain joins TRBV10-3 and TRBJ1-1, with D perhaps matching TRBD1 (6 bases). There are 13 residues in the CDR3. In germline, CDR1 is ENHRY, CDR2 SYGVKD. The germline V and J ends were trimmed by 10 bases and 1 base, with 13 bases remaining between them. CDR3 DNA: TGTGCCAGCAGCCTGACAGGGAACACTGAAGCTTTCTTT. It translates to CASSLTGNTEAFF.

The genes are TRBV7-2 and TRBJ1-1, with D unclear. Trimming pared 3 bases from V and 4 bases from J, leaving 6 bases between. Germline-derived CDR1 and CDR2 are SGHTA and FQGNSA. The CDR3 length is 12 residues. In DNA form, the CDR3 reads TGTGCCAGCAGCTTGACACTCACTGAAGCTTTCTTT. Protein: CASSLTLTEAFF.

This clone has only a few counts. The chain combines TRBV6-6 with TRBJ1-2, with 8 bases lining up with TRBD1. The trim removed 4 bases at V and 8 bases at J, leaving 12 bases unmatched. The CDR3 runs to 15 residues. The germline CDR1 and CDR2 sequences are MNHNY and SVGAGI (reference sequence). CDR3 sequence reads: CASSSGQGYGGGYTF. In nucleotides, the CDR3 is TGTGCCAGCAGTTCCGGACAGGGTTATGGTGGAGGCTACACCTTC.